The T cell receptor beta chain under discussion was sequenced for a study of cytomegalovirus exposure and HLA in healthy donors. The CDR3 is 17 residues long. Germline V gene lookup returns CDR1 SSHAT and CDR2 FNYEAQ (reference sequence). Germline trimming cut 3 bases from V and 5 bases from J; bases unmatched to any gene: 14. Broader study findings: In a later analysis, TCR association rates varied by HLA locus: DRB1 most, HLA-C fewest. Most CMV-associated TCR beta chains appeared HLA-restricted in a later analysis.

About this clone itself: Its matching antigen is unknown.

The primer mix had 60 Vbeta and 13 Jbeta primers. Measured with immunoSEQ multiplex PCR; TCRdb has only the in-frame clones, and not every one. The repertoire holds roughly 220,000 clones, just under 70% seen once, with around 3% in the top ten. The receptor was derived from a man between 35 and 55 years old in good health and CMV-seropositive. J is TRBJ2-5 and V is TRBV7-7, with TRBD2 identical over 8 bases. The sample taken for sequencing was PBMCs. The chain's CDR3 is CASSFQLPGGAGETQYF. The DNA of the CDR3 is TGTGCCAGCAGCTTCCAACTCCCCGGGGGGGCCGGGGAGACCCAGTACTTC.